The present TCR beta chain was sequenced within a study of T cell responses to AZD1222 COVID-19 vaccine. Study-level results: Repertoires in all cases were sampled only once the peak T cell response had passed. Spike-specific TCR repertoires showed rising breadth and depth after two AZD1222 doses. Spike-spanning, vaccine-associated CD4 TCRs were dominant at 160-218 and 743-854. Among the donors, most were white British and more were female, and clonal diversity was possibly underestimated.

Measured with immunoSEQ multiplex PCR; TCRdb has only the in-frame clones, and not every one. The sample lists 150,000 or so clones, approximately 90% occurring once. In this sample, this clone turned up a few times. Antigen unknown. This CDR3 is 14 amino acids long. V lost 6 bases to trimming and J lost 4 bases, with 15 bases between them. The germline V gene encodes CDR1 MNHEY and CDR2 SVGAGI. The sample in question was peripheral blood, obtained 28 days after the second AZD1222 dose. The J gene is TRBJ1-1, the V gene TRBV6-5; a weak D match, TRBD1 (6 bases). This receptor was obtained from an adult who received the AZD1222 COVID-19 vaccine. The CDR3 region is CASRHRAGGTEAFF. CDR3 DNA: TGTGCCAGCAGGCACAGGGCCGGGGGCACTGAAGCTTTCTTT.